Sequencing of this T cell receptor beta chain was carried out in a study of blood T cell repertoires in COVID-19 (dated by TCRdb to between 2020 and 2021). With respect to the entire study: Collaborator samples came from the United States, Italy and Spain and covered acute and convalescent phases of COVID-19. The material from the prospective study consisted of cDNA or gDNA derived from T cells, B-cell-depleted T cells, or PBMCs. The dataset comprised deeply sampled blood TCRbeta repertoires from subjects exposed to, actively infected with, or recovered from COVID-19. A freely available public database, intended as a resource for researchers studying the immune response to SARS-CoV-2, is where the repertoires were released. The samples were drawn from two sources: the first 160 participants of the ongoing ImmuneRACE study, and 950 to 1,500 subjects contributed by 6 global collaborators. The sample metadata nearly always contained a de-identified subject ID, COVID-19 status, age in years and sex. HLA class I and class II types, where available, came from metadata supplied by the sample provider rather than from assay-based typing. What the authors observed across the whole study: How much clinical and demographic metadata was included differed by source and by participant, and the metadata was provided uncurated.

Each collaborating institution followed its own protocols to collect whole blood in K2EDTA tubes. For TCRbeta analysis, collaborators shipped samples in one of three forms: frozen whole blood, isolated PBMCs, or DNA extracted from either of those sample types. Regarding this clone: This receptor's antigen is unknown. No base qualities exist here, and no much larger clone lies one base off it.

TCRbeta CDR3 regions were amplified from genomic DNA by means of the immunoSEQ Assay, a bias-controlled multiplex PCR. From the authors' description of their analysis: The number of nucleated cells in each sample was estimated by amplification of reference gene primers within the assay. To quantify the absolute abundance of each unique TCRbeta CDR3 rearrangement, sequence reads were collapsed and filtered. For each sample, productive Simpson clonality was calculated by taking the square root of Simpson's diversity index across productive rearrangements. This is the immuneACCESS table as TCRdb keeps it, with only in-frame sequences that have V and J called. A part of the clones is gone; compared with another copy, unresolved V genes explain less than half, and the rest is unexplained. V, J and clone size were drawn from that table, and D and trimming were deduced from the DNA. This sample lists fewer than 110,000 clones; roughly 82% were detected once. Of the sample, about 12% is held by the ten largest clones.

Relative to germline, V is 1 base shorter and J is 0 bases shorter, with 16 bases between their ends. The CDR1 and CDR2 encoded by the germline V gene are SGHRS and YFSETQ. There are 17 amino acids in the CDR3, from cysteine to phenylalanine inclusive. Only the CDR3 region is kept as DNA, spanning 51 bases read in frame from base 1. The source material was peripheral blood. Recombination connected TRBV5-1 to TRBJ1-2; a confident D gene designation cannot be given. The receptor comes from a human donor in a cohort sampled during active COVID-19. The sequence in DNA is TGCGCCAGCAGCTTGATAGGAAGGACTGAGTCTAACTATGGCTACACCTTC. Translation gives CASSLIGRTESNYGYTF. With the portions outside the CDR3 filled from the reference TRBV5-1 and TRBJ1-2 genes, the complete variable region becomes KAGVTQTPRYLIKTRGQQVTLSCSPISGHRSVSWYQQTPGQGLQFLFEYFSETQRNKGNFPGRFSGRQFSNSRSEMNVSTLELGDSALYLCASSLIGRTESNYGYTFGSGTRLTVV.